This T cell receptor (beta chain) was obtained from a study of blood T cells in healthy people across ages. Then a second PCR, running roughly 7 to 11 cycles, was carried out with a sample-barcoded 5' primer and a J-beta primer mix. From the 5' RACE reads, TCRdb called clonotypes with MiXCR, one entry per CDR3 protein. The sample carries around 1,700,000 distinct CDR3 sequences, roughly 28% recorded once. The sample comprised blood. The receptor's source is a woman under 40 in good health.

CDR3 in DNA: TGTGCCAGCAGCCCTGACCACAGCTCCTACAATGAGCAGTTCTTC. Translation gives CASSPDHSSYNEQFF. This chain links TRBV5-5 with TRBJ2-1; D ambiguous. V lost 4 bases and J 0 bases, leaving 11 bases between the germline ends. The CDR3 sequence is 15 residues long. Germline loops: CDR1 SGHKS, CDR2 YYEKEE (reference sequence). The variable domain in full, completed from reference TRBV5-5 and TRBJ2-1, reads DAGVTQSPTHLIKTRGQQVTLRCSPISGHKSVSWYQQVLGQGPQFIFQYYEKEERGRGNFPDRFSARQFPNYSSELNVNALLLGDSALYLCASSPDHSSYNEQFFGPGTRLTVL.